Below are 24 T cell receptor beta chains sequenced from a single sample in a study of brain T cells in children with intractable seizures. TCRdb's table, derived via immunoSEQ multiplex PCR, lists solely in-frame clones and lacks some. The table shows 62,000 or so clones, with about 96% occurring only once. Material: peripheral blood, obtained at surgery. These receptors were collected from a boy under three years old with focal cortical dysplasia and intractable seizures.

V is TRBV19 and J is TRBJ2-1, with 7 bases aligning to TRBD1. The CDR3 sequence is 15 residues long. V shed 2 bases and J 4 bases; nucleotides not matched to a gene: 5. Germline V gene sequence: CDR1 LNHDA, CDR2 SQIVND (reference sequence). The CDR3 protein is CASSIFGQVYNEQFF. In DNA, the CDR3 is TGTGCCAGTAGTATATTCGGACAGGTTTACAATGAGCAGTTCTTC. Full variable domain (remainder filled in from reference TRBV19 and TRBJ2-1): DGGITQSPKYLFRKEGQNVTLSCEQNLNHDAMYWYRQDPGQGLRLIYYSQIVNDFQKGDIAEGYSVSREKKESFPLTVTSAQKNPTAFYLCASSIFGQVYNEQFFGPGTRLTVL.

V gene TRBV7-9 combines with J gene TRBJ2-3, with D perhaps TRBD1 or TRBD2 (5 bases each). With 3 bases removed from V and 3 bases from J, the gap between germline ends came to 7 bases. In germline, CDR1 is SEHNR, CDR2 FQNEAQ (reference sequence). CDR3 size: 13 residues. In DNA form, the CDR3 reads TGTGCCAGCAGCTTCAGGGAGACAGATACGCAGTATTTT. Translation gives CASSFRETDTQYF. Combining the CDR3 with reference TRBV7-9 and TRBJ2-3 gives the whole variable domain DTGVSQNPRHKITKRGQNVTFRCDPISEHNRLYWYRQTLGQGPEFLTYFQNEAQLEKSRLLSDRFSAERPKGSFSTLEIQRTEQGDSAMYLCASSFRETDTQYFGPGTRLTVL.

This clone has just one count. J is TRBJ1-2 and V is TRBV28; 9 bases fit TRBD1. The CDR3 runs 16 residues. Germline loops: CDR1 MDHEN, CDR2 SYDVKM. Trimming removed 3 bases from V and 4 bases from J; junction bases left unmatched: 9. Written as DNA, the CDR3 is TGTGCCAGCAGTTTTACAAGGGACAGGGCGCCCTATGGCTACACCTTC. It yields the protein CASSFTRDRAPYGYTF.

The V gene is TRBV15, the J gene TRBJ2-7; the D is unclear. This CDR3 region has 15 residues. Trimming removed 3 bases from V and 1 base from J, with 13 bases in between. CDR1 and CDR2 (germline): LNHNV, YYDKDF (reference sequence). Here the CDR3 reads CATSRVGYLSYEQYF. The DNA for the CDR3 is TGTGCCACCAGCAGGGTGGGATACTTATCCTACGAGCAGTACTTC.

The chain links TRBV11-2 to TRBJ1-1; the D gene is possibly TRBD1 (5 bases). CDR1 is SGHAT, CDR2 FQNNGV, per germline. The CDR3 sequence is 16 residues long. The ends were cut back, 2 bases at V and 0 bases at J, with 13 bases in the middle. The CDR3 here is CASSLIGRVVNTEAFF. The CDR3, as DNA: TGTGCCAGCAGCTTAATCGGCAGGGTGGTGAACACTGAAGCTTTCTTT.

The chain uses TRBV27 and TRBJ1-1; D possibly corresponds to TRBD1 (5 bases). The CDR3 is 14 residues long. Germline CDR1 MNHEY, CDR2 SMNVEV (reference sequence). V gave up 7 bases and J gave up 1 base, with 13 bases separating them. The CDR3: CASTSGPRNTEAFF. The CDR3 DNA is TGTGCCAGCACCTCGGGACCCCGGAACACTGAAGCTTTCTTT.

This clone was recorded once. This chain connects TRBV7-8 to TRBJ2-6, with D unclear. V lost 6 bases and J 4 bases, leaving 22 bases between the germline ends. The CDR3 has 18 residues. Per the germline V gene, CDR1 is SGHVS and CDR2 is FQNEAQ. The CDR3 sequence is CASRKGSGRRTGANVLTF. CDR3 DNA sequence: TGTGCCAGCAGAAAAGGTTCCGGACGCCGAACAGGGGCCAACGTCCTGACTTTC.

The chain couples TRBV12-5 to TRBJ2-3, with D tentatively TRBD1 (5 bases). V lost 10 bases and J lost 2, with 13 bases in between. Looked up from germline, CDR1 is LGHNT and CDR2 is FRNRAP. The CDR3 spans 13 residues. The CDR3 sequence is CATDTGPTDTQYF. The CDR3 coding sequence is TGTGCTACCGATACAGGTCCCACAGATACGCAGTATTTT.

The gene calls are TRBV6-2 or TRBV6-3 and TRBJ1-3; 12 bases are a match to TRBD1. V gave up 4 bases and J gave up 3 bases; unmatched junction bases: 7. Germline lookup yields CDR1 MNHEY and CDR2 SVGEGT. The CDR3 is 17 residues long. The CDR3 loop reads CASSFRDRGRDGNTIYF. The CDR3 DNA sequence: TGTGCCAGCAGTTTCCGGGACAGGGGGCGCGATGGAAACACCATATATTTT.

The V call is TRBV28, the J call TRBJ2-1; 7 bases are shared with TRBD2. Germline CDR1 MDHEN, CDR2 SYDVKM. This CDR3 comprises 18 residues. With 5 bases clipped from V and 4 bases from J, the junction kept 17 bases outside the gene matches. The CDR3 nucleotides are TGTGCCAGCAGTCCGCTCCGACTAGCCCAGAGGGAGTACAATGAGCAGTTCTTC. Translated: CASSPLRLAQREYNEQFF.

This clone appeared once. The genes are TRBV4-1 and TRBJ1-2; 10 bases agree with TRBD1. The CDR3 spans 14 residues. Germline V gives CDR1 MGHRA, CDR2 YSYEKL. V shed 6 bases and J 10 bases; nucleotides not matched to a gene: 11. CDR3: CASSYLYGQGVYTF. CDR3 DNA sequence: TGCGCCAGCAGTTATCTCTACGGACAGGGGGTCTACACCTTC.

This chain uses TRBV6-2 or TRBV6-3 with TRBJ1-2, with D hard to call. The ends were cut back, 3 bases at V and 5 bases at J, with 7 bases in the middle. The germline V gene encodes CDR1 MNHEY and CDR2 SVGEGT. The CDR3 is made up of 12 amino acids. The CDR3 sequence is CASSYPEYGYTF. The CDR3 DNA follows: TGTGCCAGCAGTTATCCGGAGTATGGCTACACCTTC.

V is TRBV7-8 and J is TRBJ2-2; TRBD2 is a possible D gene (6 bases). In germline, CDR1 is SGHVS, CDR2 FQNEAQ. V was trimmed by 0 bases and J by 2 bases, leaving 7 bases between them. CDR3 length: 15 residues. CDR3 loop: CASSLAGGNTGELFF. The CDR3 nucleotides are TGTGCCAGCAGCTTAGCGGGGGGAAACACCGGGGAGCTGTTTTTT. Based on the CDR3 plus reference TRBV7-8 and TRBJ2-2, the full variable domain is GAGVSQSPRYKVAKRGQDVALRCDPISGHVSLFWYQQALGQGPEFLTYFQNEAQLDKSGLPSDRFFAERPEGSVSTLKIQRTQQEDSAVYLCASSLAGGNTGELFFGEGSRLTVL.

The chain links TRBV4-2 to TRBJ2-5; 12 bases map to TRBD2. This CDR3 comprises 19 residues. J gave up 5 bases and V 0 bases, and 13 bases lay outside the gene matches. In germline, CDR1 is LGHNA, CDR2 YNFKEQ. The CDR3 DNA reads as TGTGCCAGCAGCCAAGATACTAGTAACCGGCTAGCGGGGGGGGAGACCCAGTACTTC. Translating gives CASSQDTSNRLAGGETQYF.

The V call is TRBV7-8, the J call TRBJ2-7; D ambiguous. The V and J ends lost 0 bases and 2 bases respectively, with 5 bases between them. In germline, CDR1 is SGHVS, CDR2 FQNEAQ. This CDR3 spans 13 amino acids. The CDR3 is CASSLASTYEQYF. The CDR3 DNA is TGTGCCAGCAGCTTAGCCTCTACCTACGAGCAGTACTTC.

The genes are TRBV19 and TRBJ2-3; D might be TRBD1 or TRBD2, each matching 5 bases. CDR3 length: 12 amino acids. Germline-derived CDR1 and CDR2 are LNHDA and SQIVND (reference sequence). The ends were cut back, 10 bases at V and 3 bases at J, with 11 bases in the middle. CDR3 amino acids: CATGDVTDTQYF. CDR3 nucleotide sequence: TGTGCCACCGGGGACGTAACAGATACGCAGTATTTT.

This rearrangement joins TRBV5-1 to TRBJ1-1, with D unclear. There are 11 residues in the CDR3. Trimming took 9 bases from V and 1 from J, leaving 7 bases between them. Germline V lookup: CDR1 SGHRS, CDR2 YFSETQ. CDR3 residues: CANRTNTEAFF. CDR3 nucleotide sequence: TGCGCCAACCGAACGAACACTGAAGCTTTCTTT.

The chain has TRBV7-8 and TRBJ2-1; the D gene could be TRBD1 or TRBD2 (5 bases each). This CDR3 spans 16 amino acids. Germline CDR1 is SGHVS and CDR2 is FQNEAQ. Trimming took off 2 bases at V and 5 bases at J, with 16 bases between the two ends. The CDR3 DNA sequence: TGTGCCAGCAGCTTAAATCCCGGGACGATTAACAATGAGCAGTTCTTC. Protein sequence: CASSLNPGTINNEQFF.

The gene calls are TRBV5-1 and TRBJ2-2; D not certain. Trimming pared 0 bases from V and 6 bases from J, leaving 6 bases between. Germline CDR1 reads SGHRS; CDR2 reads YFSETQ. This CDR3 has 13 residues. The CDR3: CASSLVEAGELFF. The CDR3 DNA follows: TGCGCCAGCAGCTTGGTTGAGGCCGGGGAGCTGTTTTTT.

This clone has only one observation. V usage is TRBV24-1 and J usage is TRBJ2-3; no clear D. The CDR3 has 13 residues. The germline gives CDR1 KGHDR, CDR2 SFDVKD. The germline V and J ends were trimmed by 4 bases and 2 bases, with 6 bases remaining between them. The CDR3 DNA follows: TGTGCCACCAGTGAACCCTTCACAGATACGCAGTATTTT. Its translation: CATSEPFTDTQYF.

This sequence joins TRBV6-2 or TRBV6-3 and TRBJ1-5; D is undetermined. The CDR3 contains 15 residues. V shed 1 base and J shed 7 bases, with 14 bases lying between them. Germline loops: CDR1 MNHEY, CDR2 SVGEGT. CDR3 bases: TGTGCCAGCAGTTACTTTCAAGGGATGGGGCAGCCCCAGCATTTT. It translates to CASSYFQGMGQPQHF.

The chain has TRBV9 and TRBJ1-2, with 9 bases aligning to TRBD1. The CDR3 runs to 13 residues. With 5 bases clipped from V and 5 bases from J, the junction kept 4 bases outside the gene matches. CDR1 SGDLS and CDR2 YYNGEE come from the germline V gene. CDR3 coding DNA: TGTGCCAGCAGAGCAGGACAGGGGTATGGCTACACCTTC. Amino acids: CASRAGQGYGYTF.

This clone was seen a single time. J is TRBJ1-5 and V is TRBV11-2; D call uncertain. The CDR3 loop spans 13 amino acids. V was shortened by 0 bases and J by 6 bases, with 6 bases between the two germline ends. Per the germline V gene, CDR1 is SGHAT and CDR2 is FQNNGV. CDR3 in amino acids: CASSLDVFQPQHF. CDR3 nucleotides: TGTGCCAGCAGCTTAGATGTTTTTCAGCCCCAGCATTTT.

The V gene is TRBV20-1, the J gene TRBJ2-1, with D uncertain. The V and J ends lost 3 bases and 3 bases respectively, with 3 bases between them. The germline V gene has CDR1 DFQATT and CDR2 SNEGSKA (reference sequence). The CDR3 extends over 11 amino acids. The CDR3 DNA follows: TGCAGTGCTAGGCACTACAATGAGCAGTTCTTC. Translated: CSARHYNEQFF.